The next 11 T cell receptor beta chains were all read from a single sample in a study of T cells in Graves' hyperthyroidism and ophthalmopathy. What was amplified from RNA transcripts were TCR beta CDR3 regions. The primer set for the first-round RT-PCR of the TCR CDR3 was HTBI. TCRdb used MiXCR to reprocess the multiplex PCR reads, holding one entry per CDR3 protein. The sample contains around 300,000 distinct CDR3 sequences, more than 10% of which appear only once. Sequenced sample: blood. Every receptor here comes from a woman younger than 45 with Graves' hyperthyroidism that later progressed to Graves' ophthalmopathy.

This clonotype was picked up many times. The chain has TRBV20-1 and TRBJ2-6, with D possibly being TRBD2 (6 bases). The CDR3 is made up of 17 amino acids. Trimming shortened V by 0 bases and J by 0 bases, and 12 bases separated the two germline ends. Per germline, CDR1 DFQATT and CDR2 SNEGSKA (reference sequence). CDR3 DNA sequence: TGCAGTGCTAGAGATATCCTCGGGAGCTCTGGGGCCAACGTCCTGACTTTC. Encoded protein: CSARDILGSSGANVLTF.

V usage is TRBV29-1 and J usage is TRBJ2-1; D may be TRBD1 (7 bases). Trimming removed 8 bases from V and 4 bases from J, with 18 bases in between. CDR3 length equals 14 residues. Looked up from germline, CDR1 is SQVTM and CDR2 is ANQGSEA. Written as DNA, the CDR3 is TGCAGCCTCTCGGGGCGGGGACAGTACAATGAGCAGTTCTTC. It translates to CSLSGRGQYNEQFF.

The table lists this clonotype with many counts. This chain connects TRBV19 to TRBJ2-5, with D uncertain. The CDR3 runs to 12 residues. CDR1 and CDR2 (germline): LNHDA, SQIVND (reference sequence). V was cut by 4 bases and J by 5 bases, with 8 bases left in between. CDR3 loop: CASSTVGETQYF. CDR3 DNA: TGTGCCAGTAGTACAGTTGGGGAGACCCAGTACTTC.

This chain uses TRBV28 with TRBJ2-2; tentative D call: TRBD2 (5 bases). The V end was cut by 6 bases, the J end by 7 bases, with 18 bases between. The CDR3 loop spans 15 amino acids. Per the germline V gene, CDR1 is MDHEN and CDR2 is SYDVKM. CDR3 residues: CASSFTGLQNGELFF. The CDR3 DNA reads TGTGCCAGCAGCTTTACGGGATTGCAAAACGGGGAGCTGTTTTTT. The complete variable domain, with remaining parts taken from reference TRBV28 and TRBJ2-2, reads DVKVTQSSRYLVKRTGEKVFLECVQDMDHENMFWYRQDPGLGLRLIYFSYDVKMKEKGDIPEGYSVSREKKERFSLILESASTNQTSMYLCASSFTGLQNGELFFGEGSRLTVL.

V and J are TRBV28 and TRBJ1-5; the match to TRBD1 covers 8 bases. V trimming: 8 bases; J trimming: 1 base; junction bases outside the gene matches: 4. Germline V gene sequence: CDR1 MDHEN, CDR2 SYDVKM. This CDR3 is 14 amino acids long. In DNA form, the CDR3 reads TGTGCCAGCGGGACAGGTAACAGCAATCAGCCCCAGCATTTT. Translated: CASGTGNSNQPQHF. Full variable domain (outside the CDR3, taken from reference TRBV28 and TRBJ1-5): DVKVTQSSRYLVKRTGEKVFLECVQDMDHENMFWYRQDPGLGLRLIYFSYDVKMKEKGDIPEGYSVSREKKERFSLILESASTNQTSMYLCASGTGNSNQPQHFGDGTRLSIL.

This clonotype was recorded at least ten times. For the CDR3, the DNA is TGTGCCAGCAGCTTTACCGGAGGGGCGCGGGAGACCCAGTACTTC. As protein: CASSFTGGARETQYF. V usage is TRBV5-5 and J usage is TRBJ2-5; D may be TRBD2 (6 bases). V was shortened by 2 bases and J by 5 bases, with 16 bases between the two germline ends. Germline CDR1 SGHKS, CDR2 YYEKEE (reference sequence). The CDR3 is 15 amino acids.

This clonotype has at least ten counts. The V gene is TRBV9, the J gene TRBJ2-1; 9 bases fit TRBD2. The CDR3 covers 16 residues. J was trimmed by 5 bases and V by 3 bases; bases with no gene match: 9. CDR1 and CDR2 from the germline V gene are SGDLS and YYNGEE. For the CDR3, the DNA is TGTGCCAGCAGCGGGATTAGCGGGAGATCACACAATGAGCAGTTCTTC. Amino acids: CASSGISGRSHNEQFF.

V gene TRBV27 combines with J gene TRBJ2-7; D not certain. The V end was cut by 2 bases, the J end by 3 bases, with 17 bases between. This CDR3 has 16 amino acids. Germline V CDR1 and CDR2: MNHEY, SMNVEV (reference sequence). Written as DNA, the CDR3 is TGTGCCAGCAGTTTAACTGGAGACTCCTCCCACTACGAGCAGTACTTC. Its translation is CASSLTGDSSHYEQYF.

This clonotype was recorded many times. The chain employs TRBV2 and TRBJ2-7; possible D gene TRBD2, 5 bases. Trimming removed 6 bases at V and 2 bases at J, with 5 bases between. The CDR3 covers 11 residues. Germline CDR1 SNHLY, CDR2 FYNNEI. The DNA for the CDR3 is TGTGCCAGCAGGGAGGCCTACGAGCAGTACTTC. This codes for CASREAYEQYF. The full variable domain, in which reference TRBV2 and TRBJ2-7 provide the parts outside the CDR3, is EPEVTQTPSHQVTQMGQEVILRCVPISNHLYFYWYRQILGQKVEFLVSFYNNEISEKSEIFDDQFSVERPDGSNFTLKIRSTKLEDSAMYFCASREAYEQYFGPGTRLTVT.

This rearrangement joins TRBV2 to TRBJ2-5, with D perhaps TRBD1 (5 bases). There are 12 residues in the CDR3. Germline V CDR1 and CDR2: SNHLY, FYNNEI. Trimming cost V 6 bases and J 10 bases, with 15 bases left between them. The chain's CDR3 is CASSPKWGNQYF. The CDR3 DNA follows: TGTGCCAGCAGCCCAAAATGGGGCAACCAGTACTTC.

The genes are TRBV10-3 and TRBJ1-3, with a possible D match to TRBD1 (6 bases). V lost 5 bases, J lost 2 bases, and 22 bases lay in between. Germline CDR1 is ENHRY and CDR2 is SYGVKD. CDR3 length: 18 amino acids. The CDR3 region has the DNA TGTGCCATCAGTACCCGAGTGATTACAGGGTACGCTGGAAACACCATATATTTT. This encodes CAISTRVITGYAGNTIYF.